Listed here is a single T cell receptor (beta chain). Its antigen is unknown. Researchers took RNA transcripts and amplified the TCR beta CDR3 regions from them. Using the HTBI primer set, a first-round RT-PCR was run on the TCR CDR3. MiXCR, run by TCRdb on the multiplex PCR reads, gives a single entry per CDR3 protein. The sample records hundreds of thousands of distinct CDR3 sequences, over 35% being singletons. This specimen comes from a study of T cells in Graves' hyperthyroidism and ophthalmopathy. Study-wide findings and caveats: Ophthalmopathy, as predicted by the model, came a median about seven months after the prediction.

CDR1 is SGDLS, CDR2 YYNGEE, per germline. Trimming pared 10 bases from V and 4 bases from J, leaving 18 bases between. CDR3 length: 13 amino acids. This clonotype originated in a woman in her thirties or forties with Graves' hyperthyroidism. Sequenced: blood. The J gene is TRBJ2-7, the V gene TRBV9; no clear D gene. CDR3: CAQRSSSLYEQYF. The CDR3 DNA follows: TGTGCCCAGAGGAGCAGTTCGCTTTACGAGCAGTACTTC.